This entry features one T cell receptor (beta chain) sequence. Measured with immunoSEQ multiplex PCR; TCRdb has only the in-frame clones, and not every one. The sample gives approximately 300,000 clones, roughly 90% of which show up once; roughly 6.7% is in the top ten. This sample stems from a study of blood T cell repertoires in COVID-19. Turning to the study itself: Italy, Spain and the United States were the sources of the convalescent and acute COVID-19 samples.

The CDR3 has 17 residues. The V end was cut by 0 bases, the J end by 3 bases, with 15 bases between. In germline, CDR1 is KGHSH, CDR2 LQKENI. The rearrangement links TRBV18 to TRBJ2-1, with D possibly being TRBD2 (6 bases). Sequencing was performed on peripheral blood. The TCR originated in a man between 18 and 35 years old who had recovered from COVID-19. As DNA, the CDR3 is TGTGCCAGCTCACCACCTATCGGGACTGGCAACTACAATGAGCAGTTCTTC. Encoded protein: CASSPPIGTGNYNEQFF.